The 4 T cell receptor beta chains presented below share a single source sample, sequenced in a study of cytomegalovirus exposure and HLA in healthy donors. Researchers ran the PCR with 60 Vbeta and 13 Jbeta primers. Profiled with immunoSEQ multiplex PCR; TCRdb holds only in-frame clones, not every one. This table has 250,000 to 350,000 clones, just over 85% appearing once. Sequenced: PBMCs. These receptors all stem from a man between 40 and 49 years old in good health and CMV-seropositive.

V is TRBV9 and J is TRBJ2-1; 13 nucleotides agree with TRBD2. Losses at the gene ends were 1 base for V and 7 bases for J; bases not matched to a gene: 11. This CDR3 has 18 amino acids. Germline CDR1 is SGDLS and CDR2 is YYNGEE. The CDR3 DNA sequence: TGTGCCAGCAGCGTAACCCTAGGACTAGCGGGAGAGGGAAATGAGCAGTTCTTC. It is translated as CASSVTLGLAGEGNEQFF.

The CDR3 is CASSARSGQLNTGELFF. CDR3 bases: TGTGCCAGCAGCGCCCGTTCGGGACAGCTGAACACCGGGGAGCTGTTTTTT. This chain connects TRBV9 to TRBJ2-2; 7 bases align to TRBD1. Germline values: CDR1 SGDLS, CDR2 YYNGEE. The CDR3 spans 17 residues. V dropped 3 bases and J dropped 1; count of bases not matched to a gene: 9.

This clone was seen once. The CDR3: CASSRQGGTEAFF. The DNA for the CDR3 is TGCGCCAGCAGCAGACAGGGAGGAACTGAAGCTTTCTTT. The V gene is TRBV10-2, the J gene TRBJ1-1; TRBD1 agrees at 7 bases. With V trimmed by 6 bases and J by 5 bases, 6 bases remained unmatched. Per germline, CDR1 WSHSY and CDR2 SAAADI. The CDR3 extends over 13 amino acids.

The rearrangement uses TRBV10-3 and TRBJ1-1; TRBD1 agrees at 12 bases. Germline assignment: CDR1 ENHRY and CDR2 SYGVKD. V was pared by 5 bases and J by 4 bases, with 5 bases of the junction left unmatched. The CDR3 runs 15 residues. DNA for the CDR3: TGTGCCATCAGTTCGGGGACAGGGGGCTTCACTGAAGCTTTCTTT. Translating gives CAISSGTGGFTEAFF.